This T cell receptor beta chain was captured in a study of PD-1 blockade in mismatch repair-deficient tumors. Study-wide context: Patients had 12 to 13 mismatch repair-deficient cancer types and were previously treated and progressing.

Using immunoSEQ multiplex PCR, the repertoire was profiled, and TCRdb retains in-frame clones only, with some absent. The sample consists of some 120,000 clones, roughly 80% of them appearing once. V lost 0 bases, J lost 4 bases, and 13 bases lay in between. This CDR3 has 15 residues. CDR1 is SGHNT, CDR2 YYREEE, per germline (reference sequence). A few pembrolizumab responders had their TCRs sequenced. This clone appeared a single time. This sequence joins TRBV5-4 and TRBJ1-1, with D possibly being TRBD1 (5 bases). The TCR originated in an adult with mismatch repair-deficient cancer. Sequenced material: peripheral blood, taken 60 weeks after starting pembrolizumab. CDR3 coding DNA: TGTGCCAGCAGCTTGGGATCGTCCAGGGTCACTGAAGCTTTCTTT. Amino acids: CASSLGSSRVTEAFF. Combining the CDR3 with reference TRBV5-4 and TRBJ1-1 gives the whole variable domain ETGVTQSPTHLIKTRGQQVTLRCSSQSGHNTVSWYQQALGQGPQFIFQYYREEENGRGNFPPRFSGLQFPNYSSELNVNALELDDSALYLCASSLGSSRVTEAFFGQGTRLTVV.